These T cell receptor beta chains were read from a single sample in a study of blood T cell repertoires in COVID-19. The data were produced by immunoSEQ multiplex PCR, yet TCRdb's version contains in-frame clones alone and is incomplete. The repertoire has over 60,000 clones, approximately 80% of them found once; the top ten carry roughly 13%. The specimen sequenced was peripheral blood. These receptor sequences come from a man aged 50 or older with COVID-19, enrolled during active disease. Both conserved end residues are part of each CDR3. A D gene is named only where the DNA matches it firmly.

d_call j_call v_call cdr3_aa
- TRBJ2-1 TRBV7-9 CASSGSDREGYEQFF
- TRBJ2-1 TRBV3-1/TRBV3-2 CASSGTSGYEQFF
- TRBJ2-3 TRBV9 CASSVVPGWPHTQYF
- TRBJ2-3 TRBV24-1 CATSRTGGADTQYF
TRBD1 TRBJ1-5 TRBV5-6 CASSLAGTGNNQPQHF
- TRBJ2-3 TRBV2 CASSWAERTDTQYF
- TRBJ1-6 TRBV10-3 CAISESGYYNSPLHF
- TRBJ1-5 TRBV24-1 CATSEPGQSYSNQPQHF
- TRBJ1-1 TRBV18 CASSPFLTEAFF
- TRBJ2-3 TRBV9 CASSVEGGSTDTQYF
- TRBJ2-2 TRBV7-3 CASSLSFTGILTGELFF
TRBD2 TRBJ2-1 TRBV20-1 CSASGMAGGLREQFF
TRBD2 TRBJ2-7 TRBV4-1 CASSQVRGDSGEQYF
TRBD1 TRBJ2-5 TRBV18 CASSPGQEETQYF
TRBD1 TRBJ2-5 TRBV5-1 CASSRGDRGQETQYF
TRBD2 TRBJ2-3 TRBV4-3 CASSQDETPSGGDTQYF
- TRBJ1-2 TRBV5-1 CASSFGGNYGYTF
TRBD1 TRBJ2-3 TRBV5-1 CASRRDSYTDTQYF
- TRBJ1-2 TRBV13 CASSSDTLANYGYTF
- TRBJ2-1 TRBV12-3/TRBV12-4 CASSGGNEQFF
TRBD1 TRBJ1-6 TRBV11-1 CASKLGQGFDNSPLHF
TRBD2 TRBJ2-2 TRBV24-1 CATSVGTSGVVLFF
- TRBJ2-7 TRBV20-1 CSASLDRSNYEQYF
TRBD1 TRBJ1-1 TRBV2 CASSDWTGGNTEAFF
TRBD1 TRBJ1-4 TRBV10-3 CAIGAGTGVEKLFF
TRBD2 TRBJ2-5 TRBV20-1 CSASASGDFETQYF
TRBD1 TRBJ2-2 TRBV7-9 CASSLTRGRQAGELFF
TRBD1 TRBJ2-3 TRBV2 CASTPRGQGATDTQYF
- TRBJ2-1 TRBV2 CASRATEYNEQFF
- TRBJ1-5 TRBV4-2 CASSQAQGRVNQPQHF
- TRBJ1-6 TRBV7-9 CASRPNHGGFNSPLHF
TRBD1 TRBJ2-1 TRBV7-8 CASSSRQGVYNEQFF
- TRBJ2-2 TRBV7-9 CASSLRTSNTGELFF
TRBD1 TRBJ1-2 TRBV6-1 CASSGGQGLRFYGYTF
- TRBJ1-6 TRBV20-1 CSASGLQSPLHF
TRBD1 TRBJ2-7 TRBV29-1 CSVDNNRGYEQYF
TRBD1 TRBJ1-2 TRBV5-1 CASSLGDRDYGYTF
- TRBJ2-5 TRBV2 CASSEGLQETQYF
- TRBJ1-5 TRBV5-1 CASSLMGLDQPQHF
TRBD1 TRBJ2-3 TRBV19 CAAGQGAADTQYF
- TRBJ1-2 TRBV6-5 CAAKLIGGDGYTF
- TRBJ2-3 TRBV3-1/TRBV3-2 CASSQEMAATDTQYF
TRBD1 TRBJ1-2 TRBV6-5 CASREGQGAYYGYTF
- TRBJ2-1 TRBV2 CASSGQVINVQFF
- TRBJ2-7 TRBV7-9 CASSLNSYEQYF
- TRBJ2-5 TRBV5-4 CASSLRGNQETQYF
TRBD1 TRBJ2-7 TRBV7-9 CASSPDRASYEQYF
- TRBJ1-5 TRBV5-5 CASSLQRDQPQHF
TRBD2 TRBJ2-7 TRBV6-5 CASSYSNRGGTYEQYF
- TRBJ2-5 TRBV4-1 CASSLRAVGETQYF
- TRBJ1-6 TRBV27 CASAYRVGSPLHF
TRBD2 TRBJ2-1 TRBV7-3 CASSLSLAGTNEQFF
- TRBJ2-7 TRBV10-3 CAITLIRRWEPYEQYF
TRBD1 TRBJ2-7 TRBV6-2/TRBV6-3 CASSTPRDSNYEQYF
TRBD1 TRBJ2-6 TRBV14 CASSQKPGQLSGANVLTF
- TRBJ2-7 TRBV18 CASSPTQSDIYEQYF
- TRBJ1-5 TRBV20-1 CSATDGESQPQHF